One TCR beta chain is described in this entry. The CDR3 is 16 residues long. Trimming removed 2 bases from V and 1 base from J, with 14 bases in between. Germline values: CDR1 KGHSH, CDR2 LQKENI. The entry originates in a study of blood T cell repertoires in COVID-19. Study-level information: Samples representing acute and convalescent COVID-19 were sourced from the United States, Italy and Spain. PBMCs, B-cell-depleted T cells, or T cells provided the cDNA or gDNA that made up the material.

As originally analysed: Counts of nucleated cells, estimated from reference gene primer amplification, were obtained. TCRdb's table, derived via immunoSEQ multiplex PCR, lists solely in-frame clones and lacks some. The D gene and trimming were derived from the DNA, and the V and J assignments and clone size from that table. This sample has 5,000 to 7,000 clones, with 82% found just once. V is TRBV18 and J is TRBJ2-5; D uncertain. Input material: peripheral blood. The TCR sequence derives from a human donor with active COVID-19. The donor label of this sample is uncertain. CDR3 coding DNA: TGTGCCAGCTCACCAATAAGACAAGTCTCCCAAGAGACCCAGTACTTC. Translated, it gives CASSPIRQVSQETQYF. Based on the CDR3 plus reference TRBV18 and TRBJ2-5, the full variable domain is NAGVMQNPRHLVRRRGQEARLRCSPMKGHSHVYWYRQLPEEGLKFMVYLQKENIIDESGMPKERFSAEFPKEGPSILRIQQVVRGDSAAYFCASSPIRQVSQETQYFGPGTRLLVL.